A selection of T cell receptor beta chains follows, all from one sample in a study of beta chain features in type 1 diabetes. The data were produced by immunoSEQ multiplex PCR, yet TCRdb's version contains in-frame clones alone and is incomplete. The table lists some 130,000 clones, around 9% of them singletons. The sequencing sample was made of central memory CD4+ T cells from blood. The source is a man under 40 with type 1 diabetes. The CDR3 runs from the conserved cysteine through the conserved F or W. The D gene is left open where the match is weak. Not all rows give a size; the values are once, few, many and, for expanded clones, a class.

>TRBJ2-1|TRBV5-4|few|-
CASSPLRRQPDSYNEQFF
TGTGCCAGCAGCCCCCTGAGGCGCCAGCCAGACTCCTACAATGAGCAGTTCTTC
>TRBJ2-1|TRBV7-2|-|TRBD2
CASSLTSGGARDEQFF
TGTGCCAGCAGCTTAACTAGCGGGGGGGCCAGGGATGAGCAGTTCTTC
>TRBJ1-6|TRBV18|few|-
CASSPTQGYNSPLHF
TGTGCCAGCTCACCTACACAGGGCTATAATTCACCCCTCCACTTT
>TRBJ2-3|TRBV7-3|few|-
CASSLTSDTQYF
TGTGCCAGCAGCTTAACCTCAGATACGCAGTATTTT
>TRBJ2-3|TRBV29-1|-|TRBD2
CSVLHSWGGPTDTQYF
TGCAGCGTCCTGCATAGCTGGGGGGGACCCACAGATACGCAGTATTTT
>TRBJ2-5|TRBV20-1|few|-
CSAGLQETQYF
TGCAGTGCTGGACTACAAGAGACCCAGTACTTC
>TRBJ1-4|TRBV18|few|-
CASSPETGKLFF
TGTGCCAGCTCACCAGAAACGGGAAAACTGTTTTTT
>TRBJ2-2|TRBV6-5|-|TRBD1
CASRKGTANTGELFF
TGTGCCAGCAGAAAGGGGACAGCGAACACCGGGGAGCTGTTTTTT
>TRBJ1-1|TRBV5-1|few|TRBD1
CASSLGQGTTEAFF
TGCGCCAGCAGCCTAGGACAGGGGACCACTGAAGCTTTCTTT
>TRBJ1-2|TRBV7-2|few|-
CASSSQIVLHGYTF
TGTGCCAGCAGCTCCCAGATCGTTCTCCATGGCTACACCTTC
>TRBJ2-1|TRBV6-5|-|TRBD2
CASSLAGGHNEQFF
TGTGCCAGCAGCCTAGCGGGGGGCCACAATGAGCAGTTCTTC